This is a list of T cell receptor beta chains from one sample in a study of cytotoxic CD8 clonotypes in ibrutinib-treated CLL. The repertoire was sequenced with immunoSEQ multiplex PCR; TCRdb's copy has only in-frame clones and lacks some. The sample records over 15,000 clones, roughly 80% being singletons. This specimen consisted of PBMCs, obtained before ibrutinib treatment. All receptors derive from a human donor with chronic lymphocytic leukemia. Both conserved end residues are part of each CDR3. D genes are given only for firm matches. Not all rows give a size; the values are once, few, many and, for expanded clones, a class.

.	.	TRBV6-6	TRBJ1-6	CASTENGGLDSPLHF	TGTGCCAGCACTGAAAATGGGGGTCTTGATTCACCCCTCCACTTT
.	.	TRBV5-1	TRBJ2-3	CASTGPSIGDTQYF	TGCGCCAGCACTGGACCCAGCATTGGAGATACGCAGTATTTT
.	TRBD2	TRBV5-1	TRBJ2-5	CASSLAALAGAQETQYF	TGCGCCAGCAGCTTGGCCGCGCTAGCGGGGGCTCAAGAGACCCAGTACTTC
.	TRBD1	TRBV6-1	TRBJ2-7	CASTTDRRSSYEQYF	TGTGCCAGCACCACGGACAGGAGAAGCTCCTACGAGCAGTACTTC
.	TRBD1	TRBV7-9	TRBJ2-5	CASSADRALETQYF	TGTGCCAGCAGCGCGGACAGGGCACTAGAGACCCAGTACTTC
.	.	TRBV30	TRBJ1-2	CAWSVGTSTNYGYTF	TGTGCCTGGAGTGTTGGGACTTCGACTAACTATGGCTACACCTTC
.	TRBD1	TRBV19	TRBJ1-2	CASRSRDRFLSYGYTF	TGTGCCAGTAGGTCCCGGGACAGGTTCCTTTCCTATGGCTACACCTTC
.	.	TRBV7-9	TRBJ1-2	CASSLVPGEAYGYTF	TGTGCCAGCAGCTTAGTGCCGGGGGAGGCCTATGGCTACACCTTC
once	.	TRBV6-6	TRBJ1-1	CASSARQRHTEAFF	TGTGCCAGCAGTGCCCGACAGCGACACACTGAAGCTTTCTTT
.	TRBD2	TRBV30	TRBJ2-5	CAWSFGGQETQYF	TGTGCCTGGAGTTTCGGGGGGCAAGAGACCCAGTACTTC
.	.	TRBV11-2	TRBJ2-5	CASSLPGVGETQYF	TGTGCCAGCAGCTTACCAGGGGTAGGAGAGACCCAGTACTTC
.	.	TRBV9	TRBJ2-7	CASSVAGNEQYF	TGTGCCAGCAGCGTAGCTGGGAACGAGCAGTACTTC
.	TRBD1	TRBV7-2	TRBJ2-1	CASKWTGAYNEQFF	TGTGCCAGTAAGTGGACAGGGGCCTACAATGAGCAGTTCTTC
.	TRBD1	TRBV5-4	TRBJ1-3	CASTQGIAGNTIYF	TGTGCCAGCACACAGGGGATCGCTGGAAACACCATATATTTT
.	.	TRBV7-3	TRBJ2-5	CASSLGAQETQYF	TGTGCCAGCAGCTTGGGGGCGCAAGAGACCCAGTACTTC
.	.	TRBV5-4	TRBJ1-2	CASSLKTHYGYTF	TGTGCCAGCAGCTTGAAGACACACTATGGCTACACCTTC
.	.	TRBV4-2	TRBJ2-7	CASSQDLGRDRQYF	TGTGCCAGCAGCCAAGACCTAGGGCGGGACAGGCAGTACTTC
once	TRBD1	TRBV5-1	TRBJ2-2	CASSFYGQGRDGELFF	TGCGCCAGCAGCTTTTACGGACAGGGGAGGGACGGGGAGCTGTTTTTT
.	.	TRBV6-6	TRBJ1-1	CASNLRGTEAFF	TGTGCCAGCAATCTTAGGGGCACTGAAGCTTTCTTT
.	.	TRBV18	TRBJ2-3	CASSPAGTFSDTQYF	TGTGCCAGCTCACCAGCTGGGACTTTCTCAGATACGCAGTATTTT
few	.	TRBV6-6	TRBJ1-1	CASSYPGMNTEAFF	TGTGCCAGCAGTTACCCGGGGATGAACACTGAAGCTTTCTTT
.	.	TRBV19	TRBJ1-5	CASSIQRTVQPQHF	TGTGCCAGTAGTATACAAAGGACAGTTCAGCCCCAGCATTTT
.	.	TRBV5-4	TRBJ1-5	CASSIPGQPQHF	TGTGCCAGCAGTATTCCGGGTCAGCCCCAGCATTTT